This TCR beta chain was profiled in a study of radiotherapy plus CTLA-4 blockade in lung cancer. With 4 bases removed from V and 4 bases from J, the gap between germline ends came to 14 bases. The CDR3 contains 15 residues. Germline V gene lookup returns CDR1 KGHSH and CDR2 LQKENI. Produced via immunoSEQ multiplex PCR; TCRdb's table is partial and in-frame only. Among 80,000 or so clones listed, 84% were seen once. Focal radiation plus CTLA-4 blockade with ipilimumab was given to patients with chemo-refractory metastatic non-small-cell lung cancer. V usage is TRBV18 and J usage is TRBJ2-1; possibly TRBD1 or TRBD2 for D (5 bases each). This clonotype was sampled from a human donor with non-small cell lung cancer who had stable disease on radiotherapy plus ipilimumab. Material: peripheral blood, obtained from a patient treated with radiotherapy plus ipilimumab. CDR3 coding DNA: TGTGCCAGCTCACACCGGGACGCTGGTTACAATGAGCAGTTCTTC. The encoded protein is CASSHRDAGYNEQFF.